This T cell receptor (beta chain) originates from a study of CD8 T cells in ankylosing spondylitis. Per the germline V gene, CDR1 is SGHRS and CDR2 is YFSETQ. The J segment lost 5 bases and the V segment lost 3 bases, leaving 20 bases of the junction unmatched. This CDR3 has 20 residues. TCRdb re-called the 5' RACE reads through MiXCR, storing one row per CDR3 protein. This table holds some 350,000 distinct CDR3 sequences, roughly 15% found once. The chain carries TRBV5-1 and TRBJ2-3; TRBD2 matches at 11 bases. This receptor was identified in a male donor with ankylosing spondylitis or in good health (not recorded which). Input material: blood, either unsorted or a sorted T cell fraction (not recorded which). The chain's CDR3 is CASSWSAAGRTSGPLDTQYF. As DNA, the CDR3 is TGCGCCAGCAGCTGGAGTGCGGCGGGGAGGACTAGCGGGCCTCTAGATACGCAGTATTTT.